These T cell receptor beta chains were read from a single sample in a study of blood T cell repertoires in COVID-19. Assay used: immunoSEQ multiplex PCR; TCRdb lists only in-frame clones, some missing. The repertoire consists of a few hundred thousand clones, with 70% to 90% occurring once and the leading ten covering approximately 1.2%. The sequencing sample was made of peripheral blood. The source of these receptors is a man in his forties with acute or convalescent COVID-19. CDR3s include the opening cysteine and the closing phenylalanine or tryptophan. The D gene is left open where the match is weak. Not every row has a clone size; where given, it reads once, few, many or a size class.

V gene	J gene	D gene	CDR3 length	clone size	CDR3 protein	CDR3 DNA
TRBV6-4	TRBJ1-3	-	12	once	CASSPQGNTIYF	TGTGCCAGCAGTCCCCAAGGAAACACCATATATTTT
TRBV5-1	TRBJ2-2	-	16	-	CASSLVSGGNTGELFF	TGCGCCAGCAGCTTGGTTAGCGGAGGAAACACCGGGGAGCTGTTTTTT
TRBV27	TRBJ2-7	TRBD2	18	-	CASSFRGTSGSIAYEQYF	TGTGCCAGCAGTTTCCGTGGGACTAGCGGGAGCATCGCCTACGAGCAGTACTTC
TRBV29-1	TRBJ1-1	TRBD1	13	-	CSLSTGIGTEAFF	TGCAGCTTGTCGACAGGGATAGGGACTGAAGCTTTCTTT
TRBV7-2	TRBJ1-1	-	13	-	CASSLTEGTEAFF	TGTGCCAGCAGCTTAACTGAGGGAACTGAAGCTTTCTTT
TRBV6-4	TRBJ1-2	-	14	once	CASSSTGSNYGYTF	TGTGCCAGCAGCTCGACGGGATCTAACTATGGCTACACCTTC
TRBV6-2/TRBV6-3	TRBJ2-2	-	15	-	CASSAVGGLTGELFF	TGTGCCAGCAGCGCAGTGGGGGGGCTCACCGGGGAGCTGTTTTTT
TRBV9	TRBJ2-3	TRBD2	17	-	CASSPRLAGGFTDTQYF	TGTGCCAGCAGCCCACGACTAGCGGGGGGGTTCACAGATACGCAGTATTTT
TRBV4-1	TRBJ1-2	TRBD1	12	once	CATQGADYGYTF	TGCGCCACCCAGGGGGCAGACTATGGCTACACCTTC
TRBV6-5	TRBJ1-4	TRBD1	15	-	CASGVLQGINEKLFF	TGTGCCAGCGGAGTCCTACAGGGGATCAATGAAAAACTGTTTTTT
TRBV20-1	TRBJ2-2	TRBD2	13	-	CSASKAGGPLLFF	TGCAGTGCTAGTAAAGCGGGGGGGCCTCTTCTGTTTTTT
TRBV18	TRBJ1-1	TRBD1	15	-	CASSQQTGMNTEAFF	TGTGCCAGCTCACAACAGACAGGGATGAACACTGAAGCTTTCTTT
TRBV6-1	TRBJ1-2	-	14	-	CASSEVRGDYGYTF	TGTGCCAGCAGTGAAGTGCGGGGAGACTATGGCTACACCTTC
TRBV24-1	TRBJ2-3	-	13	once	CATRGSGTDTQYF	TGTGCCACCAGGGGCAGTGGCACAGATACGCAGTATTTT
TRBV4-2	TRBJ1-1	-	15	-	CASSQEHGQPTEAFF	TGTGCCAGCAGCCAAGAACATGGGCAGCCGACTGAAGCTTTCTTT
TRBV29-1	TRBJ1-1	-	13	-	CSVLLGGSTEAFF	TGCAGCGTGCTTTTGGGGGGTTCCACTGAAGCTTTCTTT
TRBV27	TRBJ1-4	TRBD1	14	-	CASSGQGAYEKLFF	TGTGCCAGCAGTGGACAGGGGGCTTATGAAAAACTGTTTTTT
TRBV10-1	TRBJ1-1	TRBD1	16	once	CASKTGTGGTNTEAFF	TGCGCCAGCAAGACCGGGACAGGGGGTACGAACACTGAAGCTTTCTTT
TRBV30	TRBJ1-3	-	13	-	CAWSRASGNTIYF	TGTGCCTGGAGCAGGGCTTCTGGAAACACCATATATTTT
TRBV7-9	TRBJ1-2	TRBD1	15	-	CASSSTTTGMNGYTF	TGTGCCAGCAGCTCCACTACGACAGGGATGAACGGCTACACCTTC
TRBV6-5	TRBJ1-2	TRBD1	15	-	CASSRGQAVSHGYTF	TGTGCCAGCAGCCGGGGACAGGCAGTTTCCCACGGCTACACCTTC
TRBV5-6	TRBJ2-1	-	15	-	CASSGPPIPYNEQFF	TGTGCCAGCAGCGGGCCACCCATCCCCTACAATGAGCAGTTCTTC
TRBV18	TRBJ1-1	-	17	-	CASSPQRPGRTNTEAFF	TGTGCCAGCTCACCTCAGAGGCCAGGGCGGACGAACACTGAAGCTTTCTTT
TRBV4-1	TRBJ2-3	TRBD2	17	-	CASSQGPTSGILDTQYF	TGCGCCAGCAGCCAAGGCCCGACTAGCGGGATCTTAGATACGCAGTATTTT
TRBV6-5	TRBJ2-1	TRBD1	15	-	CASIPTGGHYNEQFF	TGTGCCAGCATTCCGACAGGGGGCCACTACAATGAGCAGTTCTTC
TRBV19	TRBJ2-5	-	12	-	CASSRTQETQYF	TGTGCCAGTAGTCGTACTCAAGAGACCCAGTACTTC
TRBV5-6	TRBJ1-1	TRBD1	15	-	CASSAQTGANTEAFF	TGTGCCAGCAGCGCTCAAACAGGGGCAAACACTGAAGCTTTCTTT
TRBV19	TRBJ1-5	-	14	-	CASSIRRSNQPQHF	TGTGCCAGTAGTATTCGGCGGAGCAATCAGCCCCAGCATTTT
TRBV9	TRBJ1-4	-	15	-	CASSVDPTGNEKLFF	TGTGCCAGCAGCGTCGACCCAACCGGGAATGAAAAACTGTTTTTT
TRBV19	TRBJ1-5	-	16	-	CASSFRGRISNQPQHF	TGTGCCAGTAGCTTCAGGGGTAGGATAAGCAATCAGCCCCAGCATTTT